This T cell receptor (beta chain) was retrieved from a study of human T cells and chemical hapten exposure. Study-wide findings and caveats: Given that the donors had alopecia, their immune response may differ from that seen in healthy people.

This sample's time point: patch test 3, about 24 weeks after DPC sensitization. Noted treatment: therapeutic diphenylcyclopropenone sensitization with weekly scalp DPC. Germline values: CDR1 MDHEN, CDR2 SYDVKM. The CDR3 spans 14 residues. V lost 3 bases to trimming and J lost 6 bases; unmatched junction nucleotides: 7. Each CDR3 protein is one row after TCRdb ran MiXCR on the RACE reads. The sample consists of over 100,000 distinct CDR3 sequences, around 11% of them appearing once. This clonotype was counted a few times. Antigen specificity is unknown. The sequence derives from a woman aged 45-65 years with alopecia areata. Some clones in this sample may be carry-over from other donors' samples. The sample consisted of whole blood, taken in connection with sensitization to the hapten diphenylcyclopropenone (DPC). The chain uses TRBV28 and TRBJ2-7; TRBD1 agrees at 8 bases. The CDR3 DNA is TGTGCCAGCAGTTTCCGGACAGGGTTTGCCGAGCAGTACTTC. This translates into CASSFRTGFAEQYF.